These 24 T cell receptor beta chains originate from one sample sequenced in a study of T-cell memory formation after mild COVID-19. MiXCR was run by TCRdb on the 5' RACE reads, yielding one entry per CDR3 protein. Here the sample spans under 250,000 distinct CDR3 sequences, 15% being singletons. Material: PBMCs or a T cell subset sorted from them (not recorded which). These receptor sequences come from an adult woman who had mild COVID-19 (a few samples of this study predate the infection). Cell type and time point are not known.

The rearrangement joins TRBV12-3 or TRBV12-4 to TRBJ2-2, with 7 bases matching TRBD2. There are 15 residues in the CDR3. V shed 6 bases and J 7 bases; nucleotides not matched to a gene: 11. The CDR3 sequence: CASSQRDLLSGELFF. The CDR3 nucleotides are TGTGCCAGCAGCCAGCGGGACCTGCTCAGCGGGGAGCTGTTTTTT.

CDR3 coding DNA: TGTGCCAGCTCACCAACGGACAGCTACGAGCAGTACTTC. This encodes CASSPTDSYEQYF. The V and J genes are TRBV18 and TRBJ2-7; D possibly corresponds to TRBD1 (6 bases). The length of the CDR3 is 13 residues. With 2 bases removed from V and 3 bases from J, the gap between germline ends came to 8 bases. In germline, CDR1 is KGHSH, CDR2 LQKENI. Variable domain in full (rest from reference TRBV18 and TRBJ2-7): NAGVMQNPRHLVRRRGQEARLRCSPMKGHSHVYWYRQLPEEGLKFMVYLQKENIIDESGMPKERFSAEFPKEGPSILRIQQVVRGDSAAYFCASSPTDSYEQYFGPGTRLTVT.

A few counts support this clonotype. The chain recombines TRBV6-6 with TRBJ2-3; 7 bases are a match to TRBD2. Germline assignment: CDR1 MNHNY and CDR2 SVGAGI (reference sequence). Trimming cost V 0 bases and J 2 bases; bases outside gene matches: 5. CDR3 size: 16 residues. CDR3 amino acids: CASSYSASGATDTQYF. The CDR3 nucleotides are TGTGCCAGCAGTTACTCAGCTAGCGGCGCCACAGATACGCAGTATTTT.

This chain uses TRBV6-6 with TRBJ1-2, with D tentatively TRBD1 (6 bases). V shed 4 bases and J shed 4 bases, with 16 bases lying between them. The CDR3 is 15 residues long. Germline V CDR1 and CDR2: MNHNY, SVGAGI (reference sequence). CDR3 in amino acids: CASSFPQQGAYGYTF. DNA of the CDR3: TGTGCCAGCAGTTTTCCACAACAGGGAGCCTATGGCTACACCTTC.

This sequence joins TRBV11-2 and TRBJ2-5; 8 nucleotides align to TRBD2. The CDR3 runs to 16 residues. The germline CDR1 and CDR2 sequences are SGHAT and FQNNGV. Unmatched junction bases numbered 10, after V lost 5 bases and J lost 2 bases. The CDR3 DNA sequence: TGTGCCAGCAGCCCTGCGGCTAGCGGGCATCAAGAGACCCAGTACTTC. This encodes CASSPAASGHQETQYF.

This clonotype was found a few times. The CDR3 nucleotides read TGTGCCCGCGGCTGGGGCGAATACAATGAGCAGTTCTTC. Amino acids: CARGWGEYNEQFF. The rearrangement uses TRBV6-9 and TRBJ2-1, with a possible D match to TRBD1 (5 bases). The germline V and J ends were trimmed by 11 bases and 4 bases, with 15 bases remaining between them. The CDR3 runs 13 residues. Germline assignment: CDR1 MNHGY and CDR2 SVAAGI.

This clonotype has more than one count but fewer than ten. V usage is TRBV7-9 and J usage is TRBJ2-3; 9 positions agree with TRBD2. Germline values: CDR1 SEHNR, CDR2 FQNEAQ (reference sequence). This CDR3 spans 16 amino acids. Trimming took 3 bases from V and 6 from J; bases not matched to a gene: 10. The CDR3 here is CASSFSPGLALDTQYF. The DNA of the CDR3 is TGTGCCAGCAGCTTCAGCCCGGGACTAGCATTGGATACGCAGTATTTT.

The gene calls are TRBV5-1 and TRBJ2-7, with TRBD1 identical over 7 bases. The CDR3 loop spans 13 amino acids. Germline lookup yields CDR1 SGHRS and CDR2 YFSETQ. V trimming: 4 bases; J trimming: 3 bases; junction bases outside the gene matches: 4. In DNA, the CDR3 is TGCGCCAGCAGCGAACCAGGGGGCTACGAGCAGTACTTC. Its protein product is CASSEPGGYEQYF.

This clonotype was recorded at least ten times. The rearrangement uses TRBV24-1 and TRBJ2-3; TRBD1 is a possible D gene (5 bases). The germline V and J ends were trimmed by 4 bases and 6 bases, with 19 bases remaining between them. The CDR3 spans 16 residues. Germline CDR1 is KGHDR and CDR2 is SFDVKD. CDR3 region: CATSEEEGVQHDTQYF. As DNA, the CDR3 is TGTGCCACCAGTGAAGAGGAAGGGGTCCAGCACGATACGCAGTATTTT.

This clonotype was detected only a few times. The chain employs TRBV29-1 and TRBJ2-1, with TRBD1 as a possible D gene (6 bases). Germline lookup yields CDR1 SQVTM and CDR2 ANQGSEA. The CDR3 length is 15 residues. V lost 1 base, J lost 4 bases, and 14 bases lay in between. The DNA of the CDR3 is TGCAGCGTTGAAGGAGGCAGGGGCACTTACAATGAGCAGTTCTTC. Translated, it gives CSVEGGRGTYNEQFF.

This clonotype appeared a few times. The J gene is TRBJ2-3, the V gene TRBV25-1; 7 bases map to TRBD2. This CDR3 contains 11 residues. CDR1 and CDR2 (germline): MGHDK, SYGVNS. J lost 12 bases, V lost 5 bases, and 5 bases had no gene match. This CDR3 is CASSLSGKQYF. The CDR3 coding sequence is TGTGCCAGCAGTCTAAGCGGGAAACAGTATTTT.

This clonotype was detected only a few times. The chain employs TRBV5-1 and TRBJ2-2; perhaps TRBD2 as D (6 bases). V gave up 4 bases and J gave up 1 base, with 14 bases separating them. Germline V CDR1 and CDR2: SGHRS, YFSETQ. The CDR3 is made up of 16 amino acids. This CDR3 reads CASSPAAGRNTGELFF. DNA for the CDR3: TGCGCCAGCAGCCCGGCGGCGGGAAGGAACACCGGGGAGCTGTTTTTT.

This chain joins TRBV2 and TRBJ1-1; D is undetermined. Trimming shortened V by 4 bases and J by 1 base, and 4 bases separated the two germline ends. The germline CDR1 and CDR2 sequences are SNHLY and FYNNEI. The CDR3 extends over 12 amino acids. CDR3 amino acids: CASSVGNTEAFF. CDR3 nucleotides: TGTGCCAGCAGTGTTGGGAACACTGAAGCTTTCTTT.

The rearrangement links TRBV7-9 to TRBJ2-6; D not resolved. This CDR3 is 11 amino acids long. Looked up from germline, CDR1 is SEHNR and CDR2 is FQNEAQ (reference sequence). V was pared by 0 bases and J by 12 bases, with 3 bases between. CDR3 DNA: TGTGCCAGCAGCTTAGCTCCCGTCCTGACTTTC. It codes for CASSLAPVLTF.

This clonotype was detected only a few times. The chain uses TRBV7-2 and TRBJ1-2; D is unclear. There are 11 residues in the CDR3. Germline V gene data show CDR1 as SGHTA and CDR2 as FQGNSA. The V end was cut by 3 bases, the J end by 1 base, with 0 bases between. DNA of the CDR3: TGTGCCAGCAGCTTTAACTATGGCTACACCTTC. Protein: CASSFNYGYTF.

This chain links TRBV20-1 with TRBJ1-5, with D uncertain. The germline V gene has CDR1 DFQATT and CDR2 SNEGSKA (reference sequence). The CDR3 is 14 amino acids. The V gene lost 0 bases and the J gene lost 7 bases, with 13 bases spanning the gap. CDR3 sequence reads: CSAREAGSGQPQHF. DNA of the CDR3: TGCAGTGCTAGAGAGGCCGGTTCGGGACAGCCCCAGCATTTT.

In this sample, this clonotype turned up a few times. This rearrangement joins TRBV24-1 to TRBJ2-1; 7 nucleotides match TRBD1. The V segment lost 7 bases and the J segment 4 bases; nucleotides outside the gene matches: 3. Germline-derived CDR1 and CDR2 are KGHDR and SFDVKD. This CDR3 has 13 residues. In DNA form, the CDR3 reads TGTGCCACCAGAGGACAGGAGTACAATGAGCAGTTCTTC. This encodes CATRGQEYNEQFF.

CDR3: CASSGGNYGYTF. CDR3 nucleotides: TGTGCCAGCAGCGGGGGTAACTATGGCTACACCTTC. The chain carries TRBV11-2 and TRBJ1-2, with D perhaps matching TRBD1 (5 bases). Trimming shortened V by 5 bases and J by 1 base, and 5 bases separated the two germline ends. Per the germline V gene, CDR1 is SGHAT and CDR2 is FQNNGV. This CDR3 region has 12 residues.

The genes are TRBV25-1 and TRBJ2-7; no firm D call. V lost 6 bases and J lost 5, with 11 bases in between. The CDR3 runs to 12 residues. Germline-derived CDR1 and CDR2 are MGHDK and SYGVNS. In nucleotides, the CDR3 is TGTGCCAGCAGCCGGCAGTACAACGAGCAGTACTTC. This codes for CASSRQYNEQYF.

The chain joins TRBV30 to TRBJ1-3; D gene ambiguous. Trimming cost V 2 bases and J 8 bases, with 10 bases left between them. The germline CDR1 and CDR2 sequences are GTSNPN and SVGIG (reference sequence). There are 12 residues in the CDR3. The CDR3 sequence is CAWSPIEYTIYF. The DNA for the CDR3 is TGTGCCTGGAGTCCTATAGAATACACCATATATTTT.

This clonotype was observed a few times. CDR3 amino acids: CASSQNPGPSKETQYF. DNA for the CDR3: TGCGCCAGCAGCCAAAACCCGGGGCCGAGCAAGGAGACCCAGTACTTC. The V gene is TRBV4-3, the J gene TRBJ2-5, with D possibly being TRBD1 or TRBD2 (5 bases each). Germline lookup yields CDR1 LGHNA and CDR2 YSLEER. V shed 2 bases and J shed 5 bases, with 18 bases lying between them. The CDR3 runs to 16 residues.

The chain recombines TRBV7-9 with TRBJ1-2, with D perhaps matching TRBD1 (5 bases). Trimming shortened V by 1 base and J by 0 bases, and 9 bases separated the two germline ends. CDR3 length: 15 amino acids. The germline CDR1 and CDR2 sequences are SEHNR and FQNEAQ (reference sequence). CDR3 region: CASSLDGTTNYGYTF. Written as DNA, the CDR3 is TGTGCCAGCAGCTTAGATGGGACTACTAACTATGGCTACACCTTC.

This clonotype was recorded a few times. This chain connects TRBV24-1 to TRBJ1-2; TRBD1 aligns across 8 bases. This CDR3 is 14 amino acids long. Germline V gene sequence: CDR1 KGHDR, CDR2 SFDVKD. V lost 3 bases and J lost 4; bases outside the gene matches: 3. CDR3 sequence: CATSDQGAVYGYTF. The CDR3 nucleotides are TGTGCCACCAGTGATCAGGGGGCGGTCTATGGCTACACCTTC.

This rearrangement joins TRBV21-1 to TRBJ1-4; TRBD1 is the table's D call and was not checked against the DNA. TRBV21-1 is classified as a pseudogene. CDR3 length: 17 amino acids. The CDR3 region has the DNA TGTGCCAGCAGCAAACCATCAACGGACAGGGGGAATGAAAAACTGTTTTTT. Encoded protein: CASSKPSTDRGNEKLFF.